The source of this T cell receptor (beta chain) is a study of blood T cell repertoires in COVID-19. Study-level background: Italy, Spain and the United States were the sources of the convalescent and acute COVID-19 samples. T cells, B-cell-depleted T cells, or PBMCs supplied cDNA or gDNA.

CDR3 length: 17 residues. Germline CDR1 and CDR2: SEHNR and FQNEAQ (reference sequence). J was trimmed by 3 bases and V by 5 bases; bases with no gene match: 12. As originally analysed: Amplification of reference gene primers was used by the study to estimate nucleated cell counts. Produced via immunoSEQ multiplex PCR; TCRdb's table is partial and in-frame only. Clonal size and the V and J genes are those of that table, whereas D and trimming came from the DNA. The table shows about 91,000 clones, with more than 70% occurring only once. This clone was observed once. The chain joins TRBV7-9 to TRBJ2-1; 8 bases agree with TRBD2. The origin of this receptor is a man aged 70-80 years with acute or convalescent COVID-19. The specimen sequenced was peripheral blood. This CDR3 is CASSHNPGLEGYNEQFF. CDR3 sequence (DNA): TGTGCCAGCAGCCACAACCCGGGACTAGAGGGCTACAATGAGCAGTTCTTC.